Below, 25 T cell receptor beta chains from the same sample are listed, as sequenced in a study of OX40 agonist ivuxolimab in advanced cancers. Some clones are missing from TCRdb's copy, which holds only in-frame ones; the method was immunoSEQ multiplex PCR. Among about 89,000 clones listed, roughly 90% were seen once. The sample in question was CD4+ or CD8+ T cells sorted from blood, obtained in a trial of the OX40 agonist ivuxolimab. The receptors shown here come from an adult with an advanced solid tumor such as melanoma, head and neck, liver or kidney cancer.

V and J are TRBV6-6 and TRBJ1-4; a possible D gene is TRBD1 (6 bases). Germline V gene sequence: CDR1 MNHNY, CDR2 SVGAGI (reference sequence). This CDR3 spans 14 amino acids. V was shortened by 5 bases and J by 8 bases, with 15 bases between the two germline ends. The CDR3 region is CASSQNREGEKLFF. Here the CDR3 DNA reads TGTGCCAGCAGTCAAAACAGGGAGGGGGAAAAACTGTTTTTT.

This rearrangement joins TRBV15 to TRBJ1-2; 7 nucleotides align to TRBD1. Germline CDR1 LNHNV, CDR2 YYDKDF (reference sequence). The CDR3 consists of 13 residues. V shed 0 bases and J 6 bases; nucleotides not matched to a gene: 1. The chain's CDR3 is CATSRDGTDGYTF. CDR3 sequence (DNA): TGTGCCACCAGCAGAGATGGGACAGATGGCTACACCTTC.

The chain joins TRBV7-3 to TRBJ2-2; D gene ambiguous. Germline lookup yields CDR1 SGHTA and CDR2 FQGTGA. V shed 4 bases and J shed 3 bases, with 12 bases lying between them. The CDR3 is 15 amino acids. This CDR3 reads CASSSSRSHTGELFF. For the CDR3, the DNA is TGTGCCAGCAGCTCGTCGAGGTCGCACACCGGGGAGCTGTTTTTT.

The chain uses TRBV11-1 and TRBJ1-1; 7 bases align to TRBD1. The CDR3 loop spans 15 amino acids. Germline CDR1 reads SGHAT; CDR2 reads FQDESV (reference sequence). Unmatched junction bases numbered 7, after V lost 5 bases and J lost 1 base. The CDR3 loop is CASSLLGDRNTEAFF. Here the CDR3 DNA reads TGTGCCAGCAGCCTACTGGGGGACAGGAACACTGAAGCTTTCTTT. The variable domain in full, with the rest retrieved from reference TRBV11-1 and TRBJ1-1, is EAEVAQSPRYKITEKSQAVAFWCDPISGHATLYWYRQILGQGPELLVQFQDESVVDDSQLPKDRFSAERLKGVDSTLKIQPAELGDSAMYLCASSLLGDRNTEAFFGQGTRLTVV.

This clone was recorded once. The chain is built from TRBV6-4 and TRBJ2-1; 7 bases are shared with TRBD2. This CDR3 spans 15 amino acids. With 5 bases clipped from V and 1 base from J, the junction kept 5 bases outside the gene matches. Germline assignment: CDR1 MRHNA and CDR2 SNTAGT. CDR3 nucleotides: TGTGCCAGCAGTCTCGAGCGGGGATCCTACAATGAGCAGTTCTTC. It codes for CASSLERGSYNEQFF.

The chain links TRBV14 to TRBJ2-5; unclear D gene. CDR1 SGHDN and CDR2 FVKESK come from the germline V gene. Between the trimmed V and J ends, which lost 0 bases and 5 bases, there was a span of 7 bases. CDR3 length equals 13 residues. CDR3 DNA sequence: TGTGCCAGCAGCCAAGAATTTTGGGAGACCCAGTACTTC. Its protein is CASSQEFWETQYF.

The chain carries TRBV5-6 and TRBJ2-7; 7 nucleotides match TRBD2. The germline V gene encodes CDR1 SGHDT and CDR2 YYEEEE. This CDR3 is 13 amino acids long. The V segment lost 4 bases and the J segment 3 bases; nucleotides outside the gene matches: 4. In DNA form, the CDR3 reads TGTGCCAGCAGCCCCGGGAGGAACTACGAGCAGTACTTC. Translation gives CASSPGRNYEQYF.

The CDR3: CASSRLLGPETQYF. CDR3 sequence (DNA): TGTGCCAGCAGCCGTCTATTAGGCCCAGAGACCCAGTACTTC. The rearrangement links TRBV11-2 to TRBJ2-5, with D unclear. CDR3 length equals 14 residues. The V end was cut by 5 bases, the J end by 4 bases, with 14 bases between. CDR1 SGHAT and CDR2 FQNNGV come from the germline V gene.

The chain links TRBV5-1 to TRBJ2-1; 8 bases match TRBD2. V shed 0 bases, J shed 6 bases, and the junction held 8 bases outside the gene matches. Germline-derived CDR1 and CDR2 are SGHRS and YFSETQ. This CDR3 has 16 amino acids. CDR3 residues: CASSLAHPGGGNEQFF. The DNA of the CDR3 is TGCGCCAGCAGCTTGGCCCACCCGGGGGGGGGCAATGAGCAGTTCTTC.

The CDR3 spells CASSLDGGRTNYGYTF. The DNA for the CDR3 is TGTGCCAGCAGCTTAGATGGAGGGAGAACTAACTATGGCTACACCTTC. V gene TRBV7-2 combines with J gene TRBJ1-2; D gene unclear. Trimming took 1 base from V and 0 from J, leaving 12 bases between them. Looked up from germline, CDR1 is SGHTA and CDR2 is FQGNSA. The CDR3 has 16 residues.

This clone was recorded only once. The chain employs TRBV5-4 and TRBJ1-2; possible D gene TRBD1, 6 bases. Between the trimmed V and J ends, which lost 1 base and 2 bases, there was a span of 9 bases. Looked up from germline, CDR1 is SGHNT and CDR2 is YYREEE (reference sequence). This CDR3 spans 14 amino acids. CDR3 in amino acids: CASSLFRGNYGYTF. The CDR3 nucleotides read TGTGCCAGCAGCTTGTTCAGGGGCAACTATGGCTACACCTTC.

The V call is TRBV27, the J call TRBJ1-1; no clear D gene. The CDR3 consists of 14 residues. Trimming took off 3 bases at V and 0 bases at J, with 8 bases between the two ends. CDR1 and CDR2 (germline): MNHEY, SMNVEV (reference sequence). The CDR3 spells CASSFGLMNTEAFF. The CDR3 coding sequence is TGTGCCAGCAGTTTTGGGCTAATGAACACTGAAGCTTTCTTT.

The gene calls are TRBV10-1 and TRBJ2-5, with 7 bases matching TRBD1. The CDR3 runs to 17 residues. V gave up 3 bases and J gave up 6 bases; unmatched junction bases: 16. CDR1 is WNHNN and CDR2 is SYGVQD in the germline V gene (reference sequence). The CDR3 region is CASSESTTGAVIQTQYF. Written as DNA, the CDR3 is TGCGCCAGCAGTGAATCCACAACAGGGGCGGTTATACAGACCCAGTACTTC.

V gene TRBV6-5 combines with J gene TRBJ2-7; TRBD2 might be the D (7 bases). The CDR3 spans 14 residues. CDR1 and CDR2 (germline): MNHEY, SVGAGI. Trimming removed 6 bases from V and 3 bases from J, with 15 bases in between. The CDR3 DNA reads as TGTGCCAGCAGGAAGAGGGGGGGGGTCTACGAGCAGTACTTC. Protein sequence: CASRKRGGVYEQYF.

This clone has just one count. The chain has TRBV27 and TRBJ1-2; perhaps TRBD1 as D (5 bases). Germline loops: CDR1 MNHEY, CDR2 SMNVEV (reference sequence). The V end lost 6 bases, the J end lost 4 bases, and 9 bases lay between the germline ends. The CDR3 is 12 amino acids. The DNA of the CDR3 is TGTGCCAGCAGGGGGGAGGGCTATGGCTACACCTTC. It is translated as CASRGEGYGYTF.

The chain recombines TRBV5-1 with TRBJ1-2; the match to TRBD1 covers 7 bases. V was pared by 4 bases and J by 3 bases, with 6 bases of the junction left unmatched. CDR1 and CDR2 from the germline V gene are SGHRS and YFSETQ. The CDR3 extends over 14 amino acids. The CDR3 DNA reads TGCGCCAGCAGCCAGCAACAGGGGTACTATGGCTACACCTTC. Its protein product is CASSQQQGYYGYTF.

CDR3 nucleotides: TGTGCCAGCAGTTCGAGCGGGGGGGACCGTTTTAGCTCCTACAATGAGCAGTTCTTC. It codes for CASSSSGGDRFSSYNEQFF. The chain employs TRBV27 and TRBJ2-1; TRBD2 agrees at 10 bases. There are 19 residues in the CDR3. V dropped 4 bases and J dropped 0; count of bases not matched to a gene: 12. Germline CDR1 reads MNHEY; CDR2 reads SMNVEV (reference sequence).

DNA of the CDR3: TGTGCCAGCAGCCTGGGGGAGGGACAGGGCTCCTACGAGCAGTACTTC. It yields the protein CASSLGEGQGSYEQYF. This sequence joins TRBV5-4 and TRBJ2-7; 9 bases match TRBD1. The CDR3 covers 16 residues. The V segment lost 4 bases and the J segment 0 bases; nucleotides outside the gene matches: 8. The germline V gene has CDR1 SGHNT and CDR2 YYREEE (reference sequence).

The chain employs TRBV9 and TRBJ1-4; D may be TRBD1 (6 bases). Germline CDR1 SGDLS, CDR2 YYNGEE. The CDR3 contains 21 residues. The ends were cut back, 0 bases at V and 1 base at J, with 25 bases in the middle. The CDR3 protein is CASSVAPVSGRGGGTNEKLFF. The DNA for the CDR3 is TGTGCCAGCAGCGTAGCCCCAGTGTCCGGGCGAGGAGGGGGAACTAATGAAAAACTGTTTTTT.

This clone was observed once. The chain is built from TRBV6-1 and TRBJ2-7; 7 bases agree with TRBD2. Germline assignment: CDR1 MNHNS and CDR2 SASEGT. The CDR3 sequence is 15 residues long. Trimming removed 5 bases from V and 7 bases from J; junction bases left unmatched: 14. The CDR3 protein is CASSSPLSGVGEQYF. CDR3 in DNA: TGTGCCAGCAGTTCGCCCCTCAGCGGGGTAGGGGAGCAGTACTTC.

This clone was counted a single time. The rearrangement links TRBV19 to TRBJ2-3; the match to TRBD2 covers 11 bases. This CDR3 contains 15 residues. Trimming at V came to 5 bases and at J to 6 bases, leaving 7 bases not matched to a gene. Germline V gene lookup returns CDR1 LNHDA and CDR2 SQIVND (reference sequence). The CDR3 loop reads CASSLLAGGQDTQYF. CDR3 nucleotide sequence: TGTGCCAGTAGTCTCTTAGCGGGGGGGCAGGATACGCAGTATTTT.

This sequence joins TRBV27 and TRBJ1-5, with D uncertain. Germline CDR1 is MNHEY and CDR2 is SMNVEV (reference sequence). The CDR3 is made up of 13 amino acids. V was trimmed by 0 bases and J by 3 bases, leaving 3 bases between them. This CDR3 is CASSLSFNQPQHF. As DNA, the CDR3 is TGTGCCAGCAGTTTATCTTTCAATCAGCCCCAGCATTTT.

Only one count was recorded for this clone. V is TRBV5-4 and J is TRBJ1-1; D gene unclear. Germline V gives CDR1 SGHNT, CDR2 YYREEE (reference sequence). The CDR3 totals 14 residues. The ends were cut back, 0 bases at V and 3 bases at J, with 9 bases in the middle. Here the CDR3 reads CASSLEPGDTEAFF. For the CDR3, the DNA is TGTGCCAGCAGCTTGGAGCCAGGCGACACTGAAGCTTTCTTT.

The genes are TRBV18 and TRBJ1-5; possibly TRBD1 for D (5 bases). The V end lost 6 bases, the J end lost 0 bases, and 12 bases lay between the germline ends. CDR3 length: 15 amino acids. Germline assignment: CDR1 KGHSH and CDR2 LQKENI. CDR3 coding DNA: TGTGCCAGCTCCGAACAGGACAATAGCAATCAGCCCCAGCATTTT. Its protein is CASSEQDNSNQPQHF.

V is TRBV5-1 and J is TRBJ1-6, with D perhaps TRBD1 (5 bases). This CDR3 contains 15 residues. Trimming took 5 bases from V and 7 from J, leaving 16 bases between them. The germline CDR1 and CDR2 sequences are SGHRS and YFSETQ. The CDR3 loop is CASSSWQGSNSPLHF. The CDR3 nucleotides read TGCGCCAGCAGTAGTTGGCAGGGATCGAATTCACCCCTCCACTTT.